This TCR beta chain came from a study of cytotoxic CD8 clonotypes in ibrutinib-treated CLL. Overall study: Researchers reported about 10 relapsed/refractory and roughly 15 treatment-naive patients, around 17 of them IGHV unmutated. Regarding the study as a whole: Among the clonotypes, public ones were uncommon and contracted or held stable on treatment.

Assay: immunoSEQ multiplex PCR; the TCRdb copy retains only in-frame clones and omits some. The repertoire holds around 310,000 clones, with roughly 80% as singletons. Of note for this clone: Its antigen is still unknown.

CDR1 and CDR2 (germline): LGHNT, FRNRAP. The CDR3 is 16 amino acids. Deletions cut 0 bases from V and 1 base from J, with 12 bases between. This TCR was recovered from a human donor with chronic lymphocytic leukemia. The sequences come from PBMCs, collected before ibrutinib treatment. This sequence joins TRBV12-5 and TRBJ1-2; D unresolved. CDR3 nucleotide sequence: TGTGCTAGTGGTTTGGTTCTGTATGGGATTAACTATGGCTACACCTTC. Its translation is CASGLVLYGINYGYTF.